Each of the 26 T cell receptor beta chains below was sequenced from the same sample in a study of T cell responses to AZD1222 COVID-19 vaccine. Only in-frame clones appear in the TCRdb table, and some are missing; sequencing was by immunoSEQ multiplex PCR. The sample has about 140,000 clones, roughly 92% seen once; the top ten hold approximately 4.8%. The source was peripheral blood, collected on day 0 of AZD1222 vaccination. These receptors all stem from an adult in good health.

V and J are TRBV6-6 and TRBJ2-5, with D hard to call. The V end lost 2 bases, the J end lost 3 bases, and 16 bases lay between the germline ends. The CDR3 covers 16 residues. Germline loops: CDR1 MNHNY, CDR2 SVGAGI (reference sequence). The CDR3 reads CASSYARSITEETQYF. As DNA, the CDR3 is TGTGCCAGCAGTTACGCCAGAAGCATCACAGAAGAGACCCAGTACTTC.

V gene TRBV5-1 combines with J gene TRBJ2-5, with 7 bases matching TRBD2. Germline V gene data show CDR1 as SGHRS and CDR2 as YFSETQ. CDR3 length: 15 amino acids. With V trimmed by 0 bases and J by 4 bases, 6 bases remained unmatched. CDR3 in amino acids: CASSLDGRVGETQYF. The DNA for the CDR3 is TGCGCCAGCAGCTTGGATGGGAGGGTCGGAGAGACCCAGTACTTC.

The gene calls are TRBV3-1 (or the pseudogene TRBV3-2) and TRBJ2-7; 8 bases line up with TRBD2. After removal of 1 base from V and 2 bases from J, the junction contained 4 bases not matched to a gene. The germline gives CDR1 LGHDT, CDR2 YNNKEL (reference sequence). There are 15 residues in the CDR3. The CDR3 sequence is CASSQVTSGPYEQYF. In DNA, the CDR3 is TGTGCCAGCAGCCAAGTAACTAGCGGCCCCTACGAGCAGTACTTC.

V is TRBV6-5 and J is TRBJ1-1, with 8 bases identical to TRBD1. CDR1 is MNHEY and CDR2 is SVGAGI in the germline V gene. V lost 6 bases, J lost 0 bases, and 3 bases stayed unmatched. CDR3 length: 14 residues. The CDR3 loop is CASRMDRVNTEAFF. The CDR3 region has the DNA TGTGCCAGCAGAATGGACAGGGTGAACACTGAAGCTTTCTTT.

Only a few counts were recorded for this clone. The CDR3 protein is CASSPQAGRETQYF. The DNA of the CDR3 is TGTGCCAGCAGCCCCCAGGCGGGACGGGAGACCCAGTACTTC. V and J are TRBV9 and TRBJ2-5, with D perhaps matching TRBD2 (6 bases). Trimming removed 4 bases at V and 5 bases at J, with 15 bases between. CDR3 size: 14 residues. Germline CDR1 is SGDLS and CDR2 is YYNGEE.

The chain combines TRBV21-1 with TRBJ2-7; TRBD1 reflects the table's D call only, with no check against the DNA. TRBV21-1 is a recognized pseudogene. The CDR3 is 15 residues long. The CDR3 reads CASSKVRQGAYEQYF. CDR3 DNA: TGTGCCAGCAGCAAAGTTCGACAGGGGGCCTACGAGCAGTACTTC.

This sequence joins TRBV27 and TRBJ2-1, with TRBD1 as a possible D gene (5 bases). The V end lost 3 bases, the J end lost 5 bases, and 17 bases lay between the germline ends. Germline CDR1 is MNHEY and CDR2 is SMNVEV (reference sequence). The CDR3 contains 16 residues. The CDR3 bases are TGTGCCAGCAGTTTGCTAGGGGCTCGCCTCAACAATGAGCAGTTCTTC. The encoded protein is CASSLLGARLNNEQFF.

The V call is TRBV28, the J call TRBJ2-7; D tentatively fits TRBD1 or TRBD2 (5 bases each). Trimming stripped 6 bases from V and 0 bases from J, with 12 bases between. This CDR3 comprises 14 residues. Germline V CDR1 and CDR2: MDHEN, SYDVKM. CDR3 protein: CASRSGGHSYEQYF. CDR3 sequence (DNA): TGTGCCAGCAGGAGCGGAGGACACTCCTACGAGCAGTACTTC. Drawing the rest from reference TRBV28 and TRBJ2-7, the complete variable domain is DVKVTQSSRYLVKRTGEKVFLECVQDMDHENMFWYRQDPGLGLRLIYFSYDVKMKEKGDIPEGYSVSREKKERFSLILESASTNQTSMYLCASRSGGHSYEQYFGPGTRLTVT.

This clone has a handful of counts. This chain uses TRBV19 with TRBJ2-7; 7 bases fit TRBD1. The CDR3 runs to 14 residues. Trimming took 5 bases from V and 1 from J; bases not matched to a gene: 5. Germline V gene lookup returns CDR1 LNHDA and CDR2 SQIVND (reference sequence). CDR3 bases: TGTGCCAGTAGTCCGGACAGGTTTTCCTACGAGCAGTACTTC. This encodes CASSPDRFSYEQYF.

The chain links TRBV19 to TRBJ1-1; D not certain. V was shortened by 2 bases and J by 5 bases, with 9 bases between the two germline ends. The germline V gene has CDR1 LNHDA and CDR2 SQIVND (reference sequence). This CDR3 comprises 13 residues. CDR3: CASSIIWGTEAFF. DNA of the CDR3: TGTGCCAGTAGTATAATATGGGGAACTGAAGCTTTCTTT.

This clone was found once. The chain is built from TRBV5-6 and TRBJ2-7; 7 nucleotides align to TRBD1. V lost 2 bases to trimming and J lost 1 base; unmatched junction nucleotides: 3. CDR3 length: 14 residues. CDR1 is SGHDT, CDR2 YYEEEE, per germline. CDR3 loop: CASSFLQGSYEQYF. CDR3 DNA sequence: TGTGCCAGCAGCTTTTTACAGGGGTCCTACGAGCAGTACTTC.

This chain uses TRBV18 with TRBJ1-4, with 7 bases fitting TRBD1. The CDR3 consists of 15 residues. Germline V lookup: CDR1 KGHSH, CDR2 LQKENI. The V segment lost 4 bases and the J segment 0 bases; nucleotides outside the gene matches: 2. The CDR3 bases are TGTGCCAGCTCACACGGACAGGCAACTAATGAAAAACTGTTTTTT. Amino acids: CASSHGQATNEKLFF.

This clone was detected only once. This chain connects TRBV3-1 (or the pseudogene TRBV3-2) to TRBJ1-4, with D possibly being TRBD1 (5 bases). CDR1 is LGHDT and CDR2 is YNNKEL in the germline V gene (reference sequence). CDR3 length: 20 amino acids. Trimming left V 1 base short and J 2 bases short, with 23 bases between. CDR3 sequence: CASSQVPLDRYGVTNEKLFF. The CDR3 bases are TGTGCCAGCAGCCAAGTGCCCCTAGACAGATATGGAGTTACTAATGAAAAACTGTTTTTT.

This chain's CDR3 is CASSWTGIFSYNSPLHF. The CDR3 region has the DNA TGCGCCAGCAGCTGGACAGGGATTTTCTCCTATAATTCACCCCTCCACTTT. The chain uses TRBV5-1 and TRBJ1-6; TRBD1 matches 8 bases. The CDR3 has 17 amino acids. The V gene end was trimmed by 3 bases and the J gene end by 0 bases; junction bases not matched to a gene: 5. Looked up from germline, CDR1 is SGHRS and CDR2 is YFSETQ.

J is TRBJ1-2 and V is TRBV3-1 (or the pseudogene TRBV3-2); TRBD1 agrees at 7 bases. CDR3 size: 15 residues. V dropped 1 base and J dropped 3; count of bases not matched to a gene: 5. Germline V gives CDR1 LGHDT, CDR2 YNNKEL (reference sequence). The CDR3 loop is CASSQARQGDYGYTF. The DNA for the CDR3 is TGTGCCAGCAGCCAAGCCCGACAGGGTGACTATGGCTACACCTTC.

The chain links TRBV6-1 to TRBJ2-7, with D unclear. The CDR3 is 17 residues long. The V and J ends lost 2 bases and 1 base respectively, with 18 bases between them. The germline gives CDR1 MNHNS, CDR2 SASEGT. The CDR3 nucleotides read TGTGCCAGCAGTGAAAGCACAAGGGCGCTGGGATCCTACGAGCAGTACTTC. Its protein product is CASSESTRALGSYEQYF.

This clone was seen once. V gene TRBV10-3 combines with J gene TRBJ2-5, with 7 bases lining up with TRBD1. The germline V gene encodes CDR1 ENHRY and CDR2 SYGVKD. V lost 8 bases to trimming and J lost 0 bases; unmatched junction nucleotides: 3. This CDR3 contains 13 residues. DNA of the CDR3: TGTGCCATCGGACAGGACTACCAAGAGACCCAGTACTTC. Its translation is CAIGQDYQETQYF.

The chain employs TRBV11-1 and TRBJ2-1, with 7 positions matching TRBD1. The CDR3 covers 15 residues. V was clipped by 0 bases and J by 5 bases; unmatched bases: 4. Germline CDR1 SGHAT, CDR2 FQDESV (reference sequence). The CDR3, as DNA: TGTGCCAGCAGCTTAGCGGGACAGCCGAACAATGAGCAGTTCTTC. Amino acids: CASSLAGQPNNEQFF.

The rearrangement links TRBV6-5 to TRBJ2-7; 7 bases are a match to TRBD1. With V trimmed by 6 bases and J by 8 bases, 7 bases remained unmatched. CDR3 size: 12 residues. Germline V gives CDR1 MNHEY, CDR2 SVGAGI. The CDR3 region has the DNA TGTGCCAGCAGCCCGGGACAGACGAAGCAGTACTTC. Translating it yields CASSPGQTKQYF.

The V and J genes are TRBV3-1 (or the pseudogene TRBV3-2) and TRBJ1-1; the D gene is possibly TRBD1 (5 bases). V lost 9 bases, J lost 1 base, and 15 bases lay in between. Germline V gene lookup returns CDR1 LGHDT and CDR2 YNNKEL (reference sequence). This CDR3 has 14 residues. The CDR3: CASKGIGANTEAFF. CDR3 sequence (DNA): TGTGCCAGTAAGGGGATCGGGGCGAACACTGAAGCTTTCTTT.

The J gene is TRBJ2-1, the V gene TRBV19; TRBD2 matches at 11 bases. V dropped 6 bases and J dropped 4; count of bases not matched to a gene: 8. Germline lookup yields CDR1 LNHDA and CDR2 SQIVND (reference sequence). The CDR3 is made up of 16 amino acids. Here the CDR3 reads CASSRGTSGEYNEQFF. CDR3 DNA sequence: TGTGCCAGTAGCCGGGGGACTAGCGGAGAGTACAATGAGCAGTTCTTC.

This rearrangement joins TRBV6-4 to TRBJ1-1, with unresolved D. The germline CDR1 and CDR2 sequences are MRHNA and SNTAGT. V was pared by 4 bases and J by 0 bases, with 6 bases between. CDR3 length: 13 residues. In DNA, the CDR3 is TGTGCCAGCAGTGTAAATGTGAACACTGAAGCTTTCTTT. It specifies CASSVNVNTEAFF.

This rearrangement joins TRBV5-1 to TRBJ1-2; a weak D match, TRBD1 (5 bases). The CDR3 has 13 residues. CDR1 is SGHRS, CDR2 YFSETQ, per germline. Trimming removed 6 bases at V and 8 bases at J, with 17 bases between. The CDR3 DNA follows: TGCGCCAGCACCGGGGCAGGGTCGTTCGGCTACACCTTC. Translated: CASTGAGSFGYTF.

V and J are TRBV18 and TRBJ1-5; D gene uncertain. This CDR3 has 14 residues. Looked up from germline, CDR1 is KGHSH and CDR2 is LQKENI. Trimming stripped 3 bases from V and 4 bases from J, with 10 bases between. Here the CDR3 reads CASSPDVGNQPQHF. DNA for the CDR3: TGTGCCAGCTCACCCGACGTAGGGAATCAGCCCCAGCATTTT. Variable domain in full (rest from reference TRBV18 and TRBJ1-5): NAGVMQNPRHLVRRRGQEARLRCSPMKGHSHVYWYRQLPEEGLKFMVYLQKENIIDESGMPKERFSAEFPKEGPSILRIQQVVRGDSAAYFCASSPDVGNQPQHFGDGTRLSIL.

This chain links TRBV10-3 with TRBJ1-3; maybe TRBD1 (5 bases). This CDR3 spans 16 amino acids. Germline loops: CDR1 ENHRY, CDR2 SYGVKD. V was shortened by 3 bases and J by 2 bases, with 14 bases between the two germline ends. CDR3 nucleotides: TGTGCCATCAGTGATAACGGGGGAAGGACTGGAAACACCATATATTTT. Amino acids: CAISDNGGRTGNTIYF.

V is TRBV27 and J is TRBJ1-6; D uncertain. V lost 5 bases to trimming and J lost 5 bases, with 16 bases between them. Germline V CDR1 and CDR2: MNHEY, SMNVEV (reference sequence). The length of the CDR3 is 16 residues. CDR3 DNA: TGTGCCAGCAGTCCTGGCGGTACACCACATAATTCACCCCTCCACTTT. This codes for CASSPGGTPHNSPLHF.